A single sample is the source of the 23 T cell receptor beta chains below, sequenced in a study of OX40 agonist ivuxolimab in advanced cancers. The assay was immunoSEQ multiplex PCR, and TCRdb's table has in-frame clones only and misses some. The data show tens of thousands of clones, 90% seen once. The starting material was CD4+ or CD8+ T cells sorted from blood, obtained in a trial of the OX40 agonist ivuxolimab. The source is an adult with an advanced solid tumor such as melanoma, head and neck, liver or kidney cancer.

V gene TRBV7-3 combines with J gene TRBJ1-1; unclear D gene. CDR1 and CDR2 (germline): SGHTA, FQGTGA. The CDR3 totals 13 residues. Deletions cut 2 bases from V and 1 base from J, with 5 bases between. CDR3 loop: CASSLDSNTEAFF. The CDR3 nucleotides read TGTGCCAGCAGCTTAGATTCGAACACTGAAGCTTTCTTT.

This chain uses TRBV5-1 with TRBJ2-5; 7 bases line up with TRBD2. Germline V lookup: CDR1 SGHRS, CDR2 YFSETQ. This CDR3 is built from 13 residues. The trim removed 8 bases at V and 2 bases at J, leaving 6 bases unmatched. CDR3 sequence reads: CASAGVAQETQYF. The CDR3 DNA follows: TGCGCCAGTGCGGGGGTCGCGCAAGAGACCCAGTACTTC. Filled out from reference TRBV5-1 and TRBJ2-5, the complete variable domain reads KAGVTQTPRYLIKTRGQQVTLSCSPISGHRSVSWYQQTPGQGLQFLFEYFSETQRNKGNFPGRFSGRQFSNSRSEMNVSTLELGDSALYLCASAGVAQETQYFGPGTRLLVL.

The chain joins TRBV7-3 to TRBJ1-6; TRBD1 matches at 10 bases. Trimming took 5 bases from V and 7 from J; bases not matched to a gene: 5. CDR1 and CDR2 from the germline V gene are SGHTA and FQGTGA. This CDR3 contains 15 residues. DNA of the CDR3: TGTGCCAGCAGCGTAGACAGGGGGCGGAATTCACCCCTCCACTTT. Protein: CASSVDRGRNSPLHF.

This rearrangement joins TRBV28 to TRBJ2-5, with TRBD2 as a possible D gene (7 bases). The CDR3 runs to 12 residues. The V gene lost 8 bases and the J gene lost 4 bases, with 11 bases spanning the gap. The V gene's germline CDR1 is MDHEN and CDR2 SYDVKM. The CDR3 DNA reads TGTGCCAGCGGGGGGGCAGCAGAGACCCAGTACTTC. It codes for CASGGAAETQYF.

CDR3 in DNA: TGTGCCAGCAGCCCTCACCTGTTACCTTACGAGCAGTACTTC. It encodes CASSPHLLPYEQYF. The chain couples TRBV13 to TRBJ2-7; D remains ambiguous. V was trimmed by 5 bases and J by 4 bases, leaving 15 bases between them. The V gene's germline CDR1 is PRHDT and CDR2 FYEKMQ (reference sequence). The CDR3 consists of 14 residues.

This chain links TRBV30 with TRBJ1-1; possibly TRBD1 for D (5 bases). Germline CDR1 and CDR2: GTSNPN and SVGIG (reference sequence). V was clipped by 8 bases and J by 7 bases, with 17 bases between them. CDR3 length: 12 residues. The CDR3 spells CATGGGRSEAFF. The CDR3 nucleotides are TGTGCCACTGGGGGGGGTAGGAGTGAAGCTTTCTTT. Filled out from reference TRBV30 and TRBJ1-1, the complete variable domain reads SQTIHQWPATLVQPVGSPLSLECTVEGTSNPNLYWYRQAAGRGLQLLFYSVGIGQISSEVPQNLSASRPQDRQFILSSKKLLLSDSGFYLCATGGGRSEAFFGQGTRLTVV.

The CDR3 coding sequence is TGCGCCAGCAGCTCTCTCGGATGGGACAATGAGCAGTTCTTC. Amino acids: CASSSLGWDNEQFF. The J gene is TRBJ2-1, the V gene TRBV5-1; the D is unclear. The CDR3 totals 14 residues. With 3 bases removed from V and 5 bases from J, the gap between germline ends came to 12 bases. Germline V gene lookup returns CDR1 SGHRS and CDR2 YFSETQ.

The rearrangement uses TRBV19 and TRBJ1-1; 7 bases match TRBD1. The V and J ends lost 3 bases and 0 bases, in that order; junction bases with no gene match: 10. Germline-derived CDR1 and CDR2 are LNHDA and SQIVND (reference sequence). There are 17 residues in the CDR3. Here the CDR3 DNA reads TGTGCCAGTAGTATGCTGAGGCAGGGGGGGATGAACACTGAAGCTTTCTTT. Translation: CASSMLRQGGMNTEAFF.

The J gene is TRBJ1-1, the V gene TRBV5-1; 9 bases agree with TRBD1. The CDR3 is made up of 18 amino acids. Germline V gene lookup returns CDR1 SGHRS and CDR2 YFSETQ. Unmatched junction bases numbered 16, after V lost 7 bases and J lost 0 bases. The CDR3 loop reads CASGHLGTGLMMNTEAFF. The CDR3, as DNA: TGCGCCAGCGGCCACCTCGGGACAGGGCTGATGATGAACACTGAAGCTTTCTTT.

The J gene is TRBJ2-1, the V gene TRBV6-4; unclear D gene. The V end was cut by 0 bases, the J end by 10 bases, with 10 bases between. Germline V gives CDR1 MRHNA, CDR2 SNTAGT. CDR3 length equals 13 residues. CDR3: CASSDSYGGEQFF. The CDR3 nucleotides are TGTGCCAGCAGTGACTCTTACGGTGGCGAGCAGTTCTTC.

The chain combines TRBV15 with TRBJ2-7, with TRBD2 matching over 15 bases. The germline CDR1 and CDR2 sequences are LNHNV and YYDKDF (reference sequence). Trimming took 1 base from V and 7 from J; bases not matched to a gene: 5. The CDR3 has 16 amino acids. CDR3 nucleotide sequence: TGTGCCACCAGCAGAGGGGGACTAGCGGGGGGAATAGAGCAGTACGTC. Encoded protein: CATSRGGLAGGIEQYV.

The V and J genes are TRBV21-1 and TRBJ2-7; the listed D gene, TRBD1, was not tested against the DNA. TRBV21-1 corresponds to a pseudogene. The CDR3 totals 15 residues. The CDR3 here is CASSKDGTGLNEQYV. The DNA for the CDR3 is TGTGCCAGCAGCAAGGACGGGACAGGGCTTAACGAGCAGTACGTC.

The chain joins TRBV19 to TRBJ2-5; D possibly uses TRBD1 or TRBD2 (6 bases each). Trimming removed 6 bases at V and 5 bases at J, with 16 bases between. Germline lookup yields CDR1 LNHDA and CDR2 SQIVND (reference sequence). CDR3 length equals 14 residues. DNA of the CDR3: TGTGCCAGTAGGCCTTCGGGGGCGGGGGAGACCCAGTACTTC. The encoded protein is CASRPSGAGETQYF.

The V call is TRBV5-5, the J call TRBJ2-7; tentative D call: TRBD1 (5 bases). This CDR3 contains 15 residues. CDR1 SGHKS and CDR2 YYEKEE come from the germline V gene (reference sequence). V shed 0 bases and J shed 0 bases, with 10 bases lying between them. The CDR3 here is CASSLGQSSSYEQYV. CDR3 in DNA: TGTGCCAGCAGCTTGGGACAGTCCAGCTCCTACGAGCAGTACGTC.

V usage is TRBV7-3 and J usage is TRBJ2-5, with TRBD1 identical over 8 bases. The V and J ends lost 5 bases and 1 base, in that order; junction bases with no gene match: 3. CDR3 length: 14 residues. Germline CDR1 and CDR2: SGHTA and FQGTGA. CDR3 nucleotide sequence: TGTGCCAGCAGCCCAGGGACAGGCCAAGAGACCCAGTACTTC. Translation gives CASSPGTGQETQYF.

The rearrangement joins TRBV6-4 to TRBJ1-6, with D possibly matching TRBD1 (5 bases). Germline CDR1 and CDR2: MRHNA and SNTAGT. The CDR3 totals 15 residues. Trimming stripped 3 bases from V and 12 bases from J, with 18 bases between. The CDR3 reads CASSESSRGGLPLHF. The CDR3 nucleotides read TGTGCCAGCAGTGAAAGTTCTAGGGGTGGACTACCCCTCCACTTT.

The V call is TRBV12-5, the J call TRBJ1-5; D might be TRBD1 (5 bases). The CDR3 sequence is 14 residues long. Trimming took 7 bases from V and 0 from J, leaving 10 bases between them. Germline assignment: CDR1 LGHNT and CDR2 FRNRAP. The CDR3 DNA sequence: TGTGCTAGTGCGGACAATAATAGCAATCAGCCCCAGCATTTT. Translating gives CASADNNSNQPQHF.

J is TRBJ2-7 and V is TRBV5-4, with a possible D match to TRBD1 (6 bases). Trimming cost V 1 base and J 2 bases, with 10 bases left between them. The germline gives CDR1 SGHNT, CDR2 YYREEE (reference sequence). The CDR3 loop spans 14 amino acids. The CDR3, as DNA: TGTGCCAGCAGCTTGAGACAGGCCCCCTACGAGCAGTACGTC. Amino acid sequence: CASSLRQAPYEQYV.

This sequence joins TRBV7-9 and TRBJ1-6; D is possibly TRBD1 (6 bases). This CDR3 comprises 15 residues. With 4 bases removed from V and 7 bases from J, the gap between germline ends came to 14 bases. Germline V gives CDR1 SEHNR, CDR2 FQNEAQ (reference sequence). The DNA for the CDR3 is TGTGCCAGCAGCTACAGACAGGATCGAAATTCACCCCTCCACTTT. Its translation: CASSYRQDRNSPLHF.

The chain has TRBV28 and TRBJ1-5, with D possibly being TRBD1 (5 bases). The CDR3 runs 17 residues. The V gene lost 2 bases and the J gene lost 0 bases, with 14 bases spanning the gap. Germline lookup yields CDR1 MDHEN and CDR2 SYDVKM. The CDR3, as DNA: TGTGCCAGCAGTTTAAGTCTCGGGACCTATAGCAATCAGCCCCAGCATTTT. The encoded protein is CASSLSLGTYSNQPQHF.

The gene calls are TRBV19 and TRBJ1-1; 7 positions agree with TRBD1. Germline CDR1 reads LNHDA; CDR2 reads SQIVND (reference sequence). CDR3 length equals 13 residues. Trimming cost V 10 bases and J 2 bases; bases outside gene matches: 7. The CDR3, as DNA: TGTGCCACCCTAGGGGACAGAAACACTGAAGCTTTCTTT. Its translation is CATLGDRNTEAFF.

The chain is built from TRBV5-1 and TRBJ2-3; 11 bases fit TRBD2. The germline V gene encodes CDR1 SGHRS and CDR2 YFSETQ. V shed 1 base and J 4 bases; nucleotides not matched to a gene: 2. The CDR3 extends over 15 amino acids. The CDR3 bases are TGCGCCAGCAGCTTGCTAGCGGGGGGCCCAGATACGCAGTATTTT. It yields the protein CASSLLAGGPDTQYF.

V is TRBV28 and J is TRBJ2-1; D not resolved. This CDR3 contains 14 residues. Deletions cut 2 bases from V and 8 bases from J, with 13 bases between. The germline CDR1 and CDR2 sequences are MDHEN and SYDVKM. The CDR3 is CASSLDGGRDEQFF. CDR3 sequence (DNA): TGTGCCAGCAGTTTAGACGGCGGACGGGATGAGCAGTTCTTC. Full variable domain (rest looked up from reference TRBV28 and TRBJ2-1): DVKVTQSSRYLVKRTGEKVFLECVQDMDHENMFWYRQDPGLGLRLIYFSYDVKMKEKGDIPEGYSVSREKKERFSLILESASTNQTSMYLCASSLDGGRDEQFFGPGTRLTVL.